These 2 T cell receptor beta chains were all obtained from the same sample, sequenced in a study of cytotoxic CD8 clonotypes in ibrutinib-treated CLL. Data came from immunoSEQ multiplex PCR; TCRdb stores just in-frame clones and leaves some out. The sample has roughly 200,000 clones; 70% are singletons. Here the sequenced sample was PBMCs, taken after 12 months of ibrutinib treatment. The receptors here all came from a human donor with chronic lymphocytic leukemia.

This clone came up a few times. The chain recombines TRBV11-2 with TRBJ2-7; D gene unclear. Deletions cut 4 bases from V and 0 bases from J, with 1 base between. CDR3 length equals 11 residues. Germline CDR1 reads SGHAT; CDR2 reads FQNNGV. The CDR3 DNA reads as TGTGCCAGCAGCTACTCCTACGAGCAGTACTTC. It encodes CASSYSYEQYF.

The chain carries TRBV2 and TRBJ2-2, with D unclear. From germline, CDR1 is SNHLY and CDR2 FYNNEI. The CDR3 loop spans 13 amino acids. The V end lost 3 bases, the J end lost 3 bases, and 5 bases lay between the germline ends. The CDR3 coding sequence is TGTGCCAGCAGTGATAAACACACCGGGGAGCTGTTTTTT. Its protein is CASSDKHTGELFF.